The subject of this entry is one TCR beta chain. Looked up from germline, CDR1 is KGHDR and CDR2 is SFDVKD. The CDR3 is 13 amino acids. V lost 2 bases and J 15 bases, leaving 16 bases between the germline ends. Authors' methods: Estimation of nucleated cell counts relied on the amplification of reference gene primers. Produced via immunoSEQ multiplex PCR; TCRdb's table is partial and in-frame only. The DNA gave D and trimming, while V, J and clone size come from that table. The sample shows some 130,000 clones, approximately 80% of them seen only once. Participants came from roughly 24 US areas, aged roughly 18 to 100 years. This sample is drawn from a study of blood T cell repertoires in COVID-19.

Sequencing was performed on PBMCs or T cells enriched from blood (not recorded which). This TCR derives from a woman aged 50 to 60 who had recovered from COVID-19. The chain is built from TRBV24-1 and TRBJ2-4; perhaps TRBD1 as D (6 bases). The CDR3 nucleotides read TGTGCCACCAGTGATTCAACAGGGTGGGGTATGTACTTC. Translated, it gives CATSDSTGWGMYF.